The clone carrying this T cell receptor beta chain was seen at least ten times. Antigen specificity is unknown. For TCR beta, libraries came from iRepertoire HTBI primers and Arm-PCR of CDR3 regions. TCRdb re-analysed the multiplex PCR reads in MiXCR, keeping a single row per CDR3 protein. The sample carries around 320,000 distinct CDR3 sequences, over 15% recorded once. This sample was taken from a study of regulatory T cells in long-lasting Graves disease. Study-wide findings and caveats: Persistent Graves' patients possessed reduced TCR diversity relative to recently diagnosed ones. There were preferences for TRBV28, TRBJ1-2 and TRBJ2-5 in persistent disease. Accuracy may have been reduced by the small sample size.

Germline trimming cut 3 bases from V and 0 bases from J; bases unmatched to any gene: 11. The germline gives CDR1 DFQATT, CDR2 SNEGSKA (reference sequence). CDR3 length: 19 amino acids. Time point denoted: newly diagnosed GD, antithyroid drugs for less than 3 months. There was RNA extracted from PBMCs, and the TCR library was made from it. The data were also submitted as part of a second study, on T cells in Graves' hyperthyroidism and ophthalmopathy. This second study says: Ophthalmopathy was told apart from stable hyperthyroidism by a 13 V-J model.

This clonotype was obtained from a man in his forties with Graves disease. The sequencing here drew on peripheral blood mononuclear cells (PBMCs), taken at new diagnosis, from a patient treated with antithyroid drugs. The V gene is TRBV20-1, the J gene TRBJ2-3; 14 bases are a match to TRBD2. CDR3 region: CSARGLAGALNRSTDTQYF. The CDR3 DNA follows: TGCAGTGCTAGGGGACTAGCGGGGGCCCTCAACCGTAGCACAGATACGCAGTATTTT.